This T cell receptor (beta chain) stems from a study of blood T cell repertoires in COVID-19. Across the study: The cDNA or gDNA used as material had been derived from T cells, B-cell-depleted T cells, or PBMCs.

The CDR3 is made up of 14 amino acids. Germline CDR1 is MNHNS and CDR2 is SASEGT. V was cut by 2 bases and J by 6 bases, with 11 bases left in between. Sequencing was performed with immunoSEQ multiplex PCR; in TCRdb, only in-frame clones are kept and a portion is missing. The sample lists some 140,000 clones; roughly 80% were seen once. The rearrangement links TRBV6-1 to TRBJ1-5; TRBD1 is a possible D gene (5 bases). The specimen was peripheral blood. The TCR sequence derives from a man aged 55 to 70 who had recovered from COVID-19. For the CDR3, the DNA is TGTGCCAGCAGTGAACGGGGGGGAGTTCAGCCCCAGCATTTT. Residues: CASSERGGVQPQHF.